The sequence of this TCR beta chain was determined in a study of cytomegalovirus exposure and HLA in healthy donors. There are 15 residues in the CDR3. In germline, CDR1 is MDHEN, CDR2 SYDVKM. V lost 4 bases and J 1 base, leaving 13 bases between the germline ends. Study-level results: Confirmation was obtained in vitro that three CMV-associated chains are specific for CMV antigens.

Researchers ran the PCR with 60 Vbeta and 13 Jbeta primers. TCRdb keeps only in-frame clones here, not all; method: immunoSEQ multiplex PCR. The sample has some 100,000 clones; roughly four fifths are singletons. For this clone: Its antigen is currently unknown.

The chain joins TRBV28 to TRBJ1-1, with D tentatively TRBD1 (6 bases). The source is a male donor in good health and CMV-seropositive. The sample was PBMCs. CDR3 nucleotide sequence: TGTGCCAGCAGTTCGTGGCAGGGGTGGAACACTGAAGCTTTCTTT. Encoded protein: CASSSWQGWNTEAFF.